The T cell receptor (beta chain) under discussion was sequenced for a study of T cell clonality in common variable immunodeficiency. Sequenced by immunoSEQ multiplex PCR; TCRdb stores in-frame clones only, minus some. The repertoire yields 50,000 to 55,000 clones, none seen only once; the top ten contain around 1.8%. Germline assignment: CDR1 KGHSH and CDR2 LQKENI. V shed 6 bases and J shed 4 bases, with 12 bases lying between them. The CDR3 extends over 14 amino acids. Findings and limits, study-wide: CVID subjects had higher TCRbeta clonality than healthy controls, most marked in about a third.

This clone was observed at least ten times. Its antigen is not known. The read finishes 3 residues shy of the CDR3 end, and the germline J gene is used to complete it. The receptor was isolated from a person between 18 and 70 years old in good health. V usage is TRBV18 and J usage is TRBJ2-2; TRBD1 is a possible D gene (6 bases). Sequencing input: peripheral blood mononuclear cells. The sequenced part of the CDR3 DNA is TGTGCCAGCTCCTCAGGGGCGAGCACCGGGGAG. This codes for CASSSGASTGE. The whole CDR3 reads CASSSGASTGELFF.